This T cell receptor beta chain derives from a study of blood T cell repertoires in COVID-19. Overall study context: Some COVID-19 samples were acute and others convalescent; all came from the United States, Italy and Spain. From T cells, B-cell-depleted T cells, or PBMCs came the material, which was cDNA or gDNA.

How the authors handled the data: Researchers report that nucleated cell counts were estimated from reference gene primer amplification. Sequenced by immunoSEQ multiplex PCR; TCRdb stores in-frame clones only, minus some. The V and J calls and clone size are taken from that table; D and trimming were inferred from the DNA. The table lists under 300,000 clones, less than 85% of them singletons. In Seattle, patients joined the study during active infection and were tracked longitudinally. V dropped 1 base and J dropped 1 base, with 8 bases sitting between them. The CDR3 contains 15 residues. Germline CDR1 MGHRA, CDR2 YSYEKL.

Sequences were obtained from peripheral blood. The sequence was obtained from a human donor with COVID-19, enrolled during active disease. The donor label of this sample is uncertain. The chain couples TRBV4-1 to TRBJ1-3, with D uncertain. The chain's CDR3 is CASSQGAMSGNTIYF. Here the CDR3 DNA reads TGCGCCAGCAGCCAAGGGGCGATGTCTGGAAACACCATATATTTT.